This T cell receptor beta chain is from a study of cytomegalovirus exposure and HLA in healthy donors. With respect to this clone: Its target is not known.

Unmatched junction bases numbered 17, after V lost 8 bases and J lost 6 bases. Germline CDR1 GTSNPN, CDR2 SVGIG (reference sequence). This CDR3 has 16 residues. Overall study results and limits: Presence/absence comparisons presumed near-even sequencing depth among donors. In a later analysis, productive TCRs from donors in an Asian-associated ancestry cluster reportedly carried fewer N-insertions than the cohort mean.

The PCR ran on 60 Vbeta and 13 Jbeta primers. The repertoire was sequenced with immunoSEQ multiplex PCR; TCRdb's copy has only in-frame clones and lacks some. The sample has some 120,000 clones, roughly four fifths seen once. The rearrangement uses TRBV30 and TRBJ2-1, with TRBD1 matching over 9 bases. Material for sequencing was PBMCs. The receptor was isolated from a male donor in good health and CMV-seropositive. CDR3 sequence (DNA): TGTGCCGGGCAATACAGGGGGCGTAGCCTGCTCAATGAGCAGTTCTTC. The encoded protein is CAGQYRGRSLLNEQFF.